A single sample gave rise to the 2 T cell receptor beta chains below, sequenced in a study of vaccination and CD4 T cells after COVID-19. The antigens for these receptors are not known. Treatment specified: roughly 10-day PBMC culture with coronavirus spike peptide pools or control peptides (ViraFEST assay). The assay that was used to sequence DNA from cultured CD4+ T cells was the Oncomine TCR Beta short-read assay. TCRdb re-called the PCR reads through MiXCR, storing one row per CDR3 protein. The table shows around 10,000 distinct CDR3 sequences, with roughly 56% occurring only once. The sequencing sample was made of CD4+ T cells from blood, cultured in vitro. The source is a human donor who had recovered from COVID-19.

V gene TRBV6-1 combines with J gene TRBJ2-5; D ambiguous. The CDR3 contains 15 residues. The V gene lost 1 base and the J gene lost 4 bases, with 13 bases spanning the gap. CDR1 and CDR2 (germline): MNHNS, SASEGT. CDR3 region: CASSEEVGTLETQYF. The CDR3 DNA is TGTGCCAGCAGTGAAGAGGTCGGCACCTTAGAGACCCAGTACTTC.

This sequence joins TRBV28 and TRBJ2-7, with 8 bases matching TRBD2. This CDR3 is 15 amino acids long. Germline CDR1 reads MDHEN; CDR2 reads SYDVKM. The V gene end was trimmed by 7 bases and the J gene end by 1 base; junction bases not matched to a gene: 9. CDR3 residues: CASTLSAGGSYEQYF. The CDR3 DNA is TGTGCCAGCACCTTAAGTGCGGGAGGTTCCTACGAGCAGTACTTC.